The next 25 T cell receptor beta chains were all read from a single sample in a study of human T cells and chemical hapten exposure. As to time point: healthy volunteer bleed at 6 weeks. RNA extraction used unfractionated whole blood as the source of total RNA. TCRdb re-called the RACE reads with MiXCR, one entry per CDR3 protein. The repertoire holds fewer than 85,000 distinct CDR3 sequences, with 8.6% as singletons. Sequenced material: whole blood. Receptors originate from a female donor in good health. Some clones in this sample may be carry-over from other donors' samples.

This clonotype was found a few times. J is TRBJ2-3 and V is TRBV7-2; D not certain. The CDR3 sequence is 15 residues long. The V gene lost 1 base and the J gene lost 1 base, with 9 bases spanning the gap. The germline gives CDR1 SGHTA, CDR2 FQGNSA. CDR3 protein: CASSLGVSGTDTQYF. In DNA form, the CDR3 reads TGTGCCAGCAGCTTAGGGGTCTCCGGCACAGATACGCAGTATTTT.

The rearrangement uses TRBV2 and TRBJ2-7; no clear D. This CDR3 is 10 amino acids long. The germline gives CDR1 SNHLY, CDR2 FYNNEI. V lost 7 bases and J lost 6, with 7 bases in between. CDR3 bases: TGTGCCAGCAATGCCCCCGAGCAGTACTTC. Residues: CASNAPEQYF.

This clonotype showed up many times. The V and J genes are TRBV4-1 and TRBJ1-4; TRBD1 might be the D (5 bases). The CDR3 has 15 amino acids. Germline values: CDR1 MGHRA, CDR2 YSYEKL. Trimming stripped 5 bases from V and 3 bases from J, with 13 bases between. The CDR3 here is CASSYRGTSNEKLFF. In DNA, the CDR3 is TGCGCCAGCAGCTACCGGGGGACCTCTAATGAAAAACTGTTTTTT.

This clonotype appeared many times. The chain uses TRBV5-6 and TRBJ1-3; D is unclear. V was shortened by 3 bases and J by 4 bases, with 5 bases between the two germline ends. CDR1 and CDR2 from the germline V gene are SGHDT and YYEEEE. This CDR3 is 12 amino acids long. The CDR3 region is CASSSPGNTIYF. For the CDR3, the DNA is TGTGCCAGCAGCTCACCAGGAAACACCATATATTTT. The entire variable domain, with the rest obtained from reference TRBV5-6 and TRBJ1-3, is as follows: DAGVTQSPTHLIKTRGQQVTLRCSPKSGHDTVSWYQQALGQGPQFIFQYYEEEERQRGNFPDRFSGHQFPNYSSELNVNALLLGDSALYLCASSSPGNTIYFGEGSWLTVV.

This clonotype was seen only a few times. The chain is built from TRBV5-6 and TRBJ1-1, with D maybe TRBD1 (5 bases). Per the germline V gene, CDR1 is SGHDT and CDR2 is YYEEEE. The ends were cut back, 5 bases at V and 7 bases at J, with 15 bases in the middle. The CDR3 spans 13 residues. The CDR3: CASSIGEDGEAFF. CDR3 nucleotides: TGTGCCAGCAGTATAGGGGAGGATGGTGAAGCTTTCTTT.

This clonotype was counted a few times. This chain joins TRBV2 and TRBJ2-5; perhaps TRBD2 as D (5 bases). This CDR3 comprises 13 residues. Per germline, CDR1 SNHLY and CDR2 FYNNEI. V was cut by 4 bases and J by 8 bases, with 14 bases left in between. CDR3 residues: CASSGRLSLTQYF. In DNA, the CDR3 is TGTGCCAGCAGTGGTCGACTAAGTTTAACCCAGTACTTC.

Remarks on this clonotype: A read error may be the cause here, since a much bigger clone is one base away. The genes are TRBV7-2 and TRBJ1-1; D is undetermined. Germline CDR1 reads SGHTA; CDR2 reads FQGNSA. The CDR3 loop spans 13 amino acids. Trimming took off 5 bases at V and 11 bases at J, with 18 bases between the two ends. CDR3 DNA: TGTGCCAGCAGCCCCATCAGATCGGGGAGGGCTTTCTTT. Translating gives CASSPIRSGRAFF.

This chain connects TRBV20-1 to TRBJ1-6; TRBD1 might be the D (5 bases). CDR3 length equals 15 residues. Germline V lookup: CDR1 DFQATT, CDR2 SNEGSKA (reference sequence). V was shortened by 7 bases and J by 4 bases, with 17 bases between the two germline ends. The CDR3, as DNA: TGCAGTGTCAAGGCGGCAGGGCGGTATAATTCACCCCTCCACTTT. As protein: CSVKAAGRYNSPLHF.

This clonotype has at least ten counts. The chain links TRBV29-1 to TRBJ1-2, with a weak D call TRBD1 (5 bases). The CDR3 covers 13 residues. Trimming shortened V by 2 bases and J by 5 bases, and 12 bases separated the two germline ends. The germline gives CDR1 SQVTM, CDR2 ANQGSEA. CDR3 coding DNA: TGCAGCGTTGAAAAGGACACGAGATATGGCTACACCTTC. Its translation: CSVEKDTRYGYTF.

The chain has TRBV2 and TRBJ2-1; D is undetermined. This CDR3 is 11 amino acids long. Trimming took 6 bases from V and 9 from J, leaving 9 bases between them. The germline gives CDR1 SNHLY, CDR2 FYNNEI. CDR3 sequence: CASSFMGEQFF. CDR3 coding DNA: TGTGCCAGCAGCTTCATGGGTGAGCAGTTCTTC.

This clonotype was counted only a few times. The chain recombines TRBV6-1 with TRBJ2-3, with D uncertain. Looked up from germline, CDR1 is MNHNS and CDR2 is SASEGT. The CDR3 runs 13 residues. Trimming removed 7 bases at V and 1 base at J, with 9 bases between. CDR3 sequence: CASTPGGTDTQYF. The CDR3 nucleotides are TGTGCCAGCACACCGGGTGGCACAGATACGCAGTATTTT.

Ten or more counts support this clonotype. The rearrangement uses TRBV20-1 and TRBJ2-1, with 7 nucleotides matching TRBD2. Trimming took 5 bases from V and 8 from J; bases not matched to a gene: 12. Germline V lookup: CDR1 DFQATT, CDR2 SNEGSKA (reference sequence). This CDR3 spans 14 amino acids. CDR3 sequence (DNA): TGCAGTGCTTCACCGGGACTAAGGTTCCATGAGCAGTTCTTC. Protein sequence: CSASPGLRFHEQFF.

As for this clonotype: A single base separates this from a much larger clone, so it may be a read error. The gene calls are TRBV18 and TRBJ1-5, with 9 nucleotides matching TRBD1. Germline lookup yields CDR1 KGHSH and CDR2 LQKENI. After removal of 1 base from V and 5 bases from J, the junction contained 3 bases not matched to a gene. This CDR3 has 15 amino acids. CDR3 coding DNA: TGTGCCAGCTCACCACTGACAGGGGGTCATCAGCCCCAGCATTTT. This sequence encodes CASSPLTGGHQPQHF. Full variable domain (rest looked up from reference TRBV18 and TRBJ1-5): NAGVMQNPRHLVRRRGQEARLRCSPMKGHSHVYWYRQLPEEGLKFMVYLQKENIIDESGMPKERFSAEFPKEGPSILRIQQVVRGDSAAYFCASSPLTGGHQPQHFGDGTRLSIL.

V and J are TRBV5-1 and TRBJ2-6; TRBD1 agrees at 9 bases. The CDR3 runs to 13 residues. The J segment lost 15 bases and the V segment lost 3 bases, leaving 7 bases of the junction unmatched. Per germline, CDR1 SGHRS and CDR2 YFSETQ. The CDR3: CASSWGQGEALTF. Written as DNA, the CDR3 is TGCGCCAGCAGCTGGGGACAGGGCGAGGCCCTGACTTTC.

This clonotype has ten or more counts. The CDR3 nucleotides read TGCGCCAGCAGCTTGGCCCGGCAGAACACTGAAGCTTTCTTT. Translating it yields CASSLARQNTEAFF. The rearrangement joins TRBV5-1 to TRBJ1-1; D is uncertain. The germline CDR1 and CDR2 sequences are SGHRS and YFSETQ. CDR3 size: 14 residues. V was shortened by 0 bases and J by 1 base, with 7 bases between the two germline ends.

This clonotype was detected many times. CDR3 sequence: CAIESSGGLTDTQYF. The CDR3 nucleotides read TGTGCCATCGAAAGTAGCGGGGGGCTCACAGATACGCAGTATTTT. J is TRBJ2-3 and V is TRBV10-3, with 10 bases aligning to TRBD2. J was trimmed by 2 bases and V by 8 bases; bases with no gene match: 7. This CDR3 is 15 amino acids long. Germline CDR1 is ENHRY and CDR2 is SYGVKD.

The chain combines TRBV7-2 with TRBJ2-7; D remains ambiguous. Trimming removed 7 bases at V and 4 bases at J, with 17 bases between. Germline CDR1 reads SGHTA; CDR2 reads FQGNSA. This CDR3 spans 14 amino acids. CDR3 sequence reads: CASTFQSPGYEQYF. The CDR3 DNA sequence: TGTGCCAGCACCTTCCAGTCTCCCGGGTACGAGCAGTACTTC.

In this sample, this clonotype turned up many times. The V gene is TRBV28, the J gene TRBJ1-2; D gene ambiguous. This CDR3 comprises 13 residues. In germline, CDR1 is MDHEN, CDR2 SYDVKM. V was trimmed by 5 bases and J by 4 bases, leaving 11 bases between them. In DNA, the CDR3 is TGTGCCAGCAGTCTGGGCGCCAGCTATGGCTACACCTTC. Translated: CASSLGASYGYTF.

The CDR3 DNA reads TGTGCCAGCAGCTTAGCGGGACAGTCAACTAATGAAAAACTGTTTTTT. Its protein is CASSLAGQSTNEKLFF. The chain carries TRBV7-9 and TRBJ1-4; 7 bases are shared with TRBD1. With V trimmed by 0 bases and J by 0 bases, 1 base remained unmatched. The CDR3 loop spans 16 amino acids. Germline V lookup: CDR1 SEHNR, CDR2 FQNEAQ (reference sequence).

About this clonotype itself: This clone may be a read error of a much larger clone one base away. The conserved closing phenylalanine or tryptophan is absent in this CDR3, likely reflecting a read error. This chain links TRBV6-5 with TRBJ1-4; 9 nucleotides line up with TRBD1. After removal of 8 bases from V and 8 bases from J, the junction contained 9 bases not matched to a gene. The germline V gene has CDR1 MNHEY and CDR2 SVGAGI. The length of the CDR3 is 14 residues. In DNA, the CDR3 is TGTGCCAGCTCCCGAACAGGGGGCCAAGAAAAACTGTTTTCT. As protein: CASSRTGGQEKLFS.

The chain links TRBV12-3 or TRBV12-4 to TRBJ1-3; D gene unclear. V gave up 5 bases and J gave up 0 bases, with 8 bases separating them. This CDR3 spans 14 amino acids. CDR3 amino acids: CASSIRDSGNTIYF. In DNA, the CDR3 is TGTGCCAGCAGTATACGGGACTCTGGAAACACCATATATTTT.

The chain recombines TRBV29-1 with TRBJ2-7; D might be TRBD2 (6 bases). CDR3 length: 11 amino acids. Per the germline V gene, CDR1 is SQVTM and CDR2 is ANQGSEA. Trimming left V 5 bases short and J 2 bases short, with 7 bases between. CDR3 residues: CSVWTTYEQYF. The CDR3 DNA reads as TGCAGCGTTTGGACTACCTACGAGCAGTACTTC.

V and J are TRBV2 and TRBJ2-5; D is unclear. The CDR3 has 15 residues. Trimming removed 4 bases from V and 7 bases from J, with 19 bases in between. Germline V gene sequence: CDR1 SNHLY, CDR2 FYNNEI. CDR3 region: CASSASWSEDGTQYF. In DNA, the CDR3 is TGTGCCAGCAGTGCGTCATGGAGTGAGGACGGGACCCAGTACTTC.

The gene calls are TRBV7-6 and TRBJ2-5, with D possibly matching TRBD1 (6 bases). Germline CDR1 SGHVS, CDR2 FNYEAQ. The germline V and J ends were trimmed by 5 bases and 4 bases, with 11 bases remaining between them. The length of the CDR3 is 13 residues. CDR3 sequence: CASSEGGPETQYF. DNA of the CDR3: TGTGCCAGCAGCGAAGGGGGTCCAGAGACCCAGTACTTC.

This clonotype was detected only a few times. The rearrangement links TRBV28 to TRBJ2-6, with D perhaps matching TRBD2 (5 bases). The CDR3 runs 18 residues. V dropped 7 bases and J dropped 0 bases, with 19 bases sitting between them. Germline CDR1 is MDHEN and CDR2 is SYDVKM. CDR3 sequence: CASTSGLSGFSGANVLTF. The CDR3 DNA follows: TGTGCCAGCACCTCAGGTTTATCGGGGTTCTCTGGGGCCAACGTCCTGACTTTC.